The clone carrying this T cell receptor beta chain was seen a few times. Sequencing templates came from extracted RNA that was reverse transcribed into cDNA. Clones were read by immunoSEQ multiplex PCR, and TCRdb kept only the in-frame ones, dropping some. The data show nearly 200,000 clones, with 58% seen just once and about 5.5% held by the top ten. The CDR3 is made up of 11 amino acids. V dropped 6 bases and J dropped 11 bases, with 13 bases sitting between them. This entry comes from a study of CD8+ T cells in alopecia areata. As for treatment: oral pan-JAK inhibitor, 5-10 mg twice daily. This receptor was taken from a human donor with alopecia areata. The material sequenced was CD4+ T cells sorted from blood, taken at week 24, from a patient treated with tofacitinib. This chain joins TRBV23-1 and TRBJ1-1, with D maybe TRBD1 (5 bases). TRBV23-1 is marked as an open reading frame, function uncertain. DNA of the CDR3: TGCGCCAGCAGCACGGGACCGGGGGCTTTCTTT. Protein product: CASSTGPGAFF.